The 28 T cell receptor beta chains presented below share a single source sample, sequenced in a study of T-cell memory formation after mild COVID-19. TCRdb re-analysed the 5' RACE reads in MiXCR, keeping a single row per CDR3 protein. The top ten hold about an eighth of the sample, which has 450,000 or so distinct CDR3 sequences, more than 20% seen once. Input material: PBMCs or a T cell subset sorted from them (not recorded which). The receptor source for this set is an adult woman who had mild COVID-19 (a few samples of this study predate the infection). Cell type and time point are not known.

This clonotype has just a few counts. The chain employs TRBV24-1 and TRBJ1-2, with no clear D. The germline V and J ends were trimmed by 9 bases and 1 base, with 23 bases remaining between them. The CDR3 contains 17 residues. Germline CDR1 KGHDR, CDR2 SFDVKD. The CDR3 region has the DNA TGTGCCACCGCGGCCACGGGGTCGAACACCTTTAACTATGGCTACACCTTC. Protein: CATAATGSNTFNYGYTF.

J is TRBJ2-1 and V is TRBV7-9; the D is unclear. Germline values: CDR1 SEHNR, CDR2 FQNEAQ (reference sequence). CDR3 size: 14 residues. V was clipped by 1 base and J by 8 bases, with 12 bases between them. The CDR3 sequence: CASSLEPKGHEQFF. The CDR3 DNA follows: TGTGCCAGCAGCTTAGAGCCTAAGGGCCATGAGCAGTTCTTC.

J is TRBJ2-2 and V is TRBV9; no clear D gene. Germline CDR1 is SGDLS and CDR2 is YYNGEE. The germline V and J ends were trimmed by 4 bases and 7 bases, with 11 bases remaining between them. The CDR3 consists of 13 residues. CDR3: CASSPLGVGELFF. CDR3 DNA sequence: TGTGCCAGCAGCCCCCTGGGCGTCGGGGAGCTGTTTTTT.

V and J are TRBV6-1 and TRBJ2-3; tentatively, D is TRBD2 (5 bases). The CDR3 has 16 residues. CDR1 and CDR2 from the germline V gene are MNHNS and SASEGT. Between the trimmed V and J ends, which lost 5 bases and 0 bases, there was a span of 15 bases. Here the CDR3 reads CASSRSRSASTDTQYF. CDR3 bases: TGTGCCAGCAGTCGGAGTCGTAGCGCTAGCACAGATACGCAGTATTTT.

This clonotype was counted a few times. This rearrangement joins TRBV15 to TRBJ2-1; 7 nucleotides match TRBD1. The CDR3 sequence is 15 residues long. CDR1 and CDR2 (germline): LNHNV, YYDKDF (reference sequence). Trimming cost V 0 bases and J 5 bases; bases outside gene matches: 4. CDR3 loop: CATSRDLGQDNEQFF. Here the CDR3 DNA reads TGTGCCACCAGCAGAGATCTCGGACAGGACAATGAGCAGTTCTTC.

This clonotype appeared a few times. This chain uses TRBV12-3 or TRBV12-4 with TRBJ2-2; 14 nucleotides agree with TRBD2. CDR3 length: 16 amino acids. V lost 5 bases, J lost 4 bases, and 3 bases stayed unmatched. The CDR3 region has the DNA TGTGCCAGCAGTCGACTAGCGGGGGGGCCCACCGGGGAGCTGTTTTTT. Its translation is CASSRLAGGPTGELFF.

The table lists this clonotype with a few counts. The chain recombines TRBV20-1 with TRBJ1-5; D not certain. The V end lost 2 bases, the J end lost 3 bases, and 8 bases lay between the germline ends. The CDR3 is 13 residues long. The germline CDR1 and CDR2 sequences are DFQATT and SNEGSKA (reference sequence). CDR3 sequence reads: CSARPGYNQPQHF. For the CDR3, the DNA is TGCAGTGCTAGACCGGGCTACAATCAGCCCCAGCATTTT.

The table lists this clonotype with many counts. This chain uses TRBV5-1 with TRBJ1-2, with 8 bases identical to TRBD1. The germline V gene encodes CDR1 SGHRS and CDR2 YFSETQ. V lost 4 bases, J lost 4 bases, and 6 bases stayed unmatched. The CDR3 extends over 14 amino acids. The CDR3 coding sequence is TGCGCCAGCAGCCGCACAGGGGGTATCTATGGCTACACCTTC. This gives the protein CASSRTGGIYGYTF.

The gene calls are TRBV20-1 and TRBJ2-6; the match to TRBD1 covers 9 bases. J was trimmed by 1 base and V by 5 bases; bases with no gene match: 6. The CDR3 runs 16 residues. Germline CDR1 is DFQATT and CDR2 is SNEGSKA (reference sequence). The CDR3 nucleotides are TGCAGTGCTTGGACAGGGGCCCATTCTGGGGCCAACGTCCTGACTTTC. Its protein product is CSAWTGAHSGANVLTF.

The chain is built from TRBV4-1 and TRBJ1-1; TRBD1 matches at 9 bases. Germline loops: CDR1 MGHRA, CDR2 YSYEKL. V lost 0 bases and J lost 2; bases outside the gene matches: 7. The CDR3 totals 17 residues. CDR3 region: CASSQDLVTGGNTEAFF. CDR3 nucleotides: TGCGCCAGCAGCCAAGATTTAGTGACAGGGGGTAACACTGAAGCTTTCTTT.

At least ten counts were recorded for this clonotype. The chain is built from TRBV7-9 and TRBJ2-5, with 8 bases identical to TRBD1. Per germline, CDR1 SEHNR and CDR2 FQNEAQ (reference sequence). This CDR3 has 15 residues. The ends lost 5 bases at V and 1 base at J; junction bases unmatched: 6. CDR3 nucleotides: TGTGCCAGCAGCCCTGGGACAGGCCTCCAAGAGACCCAGTACTTC. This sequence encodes CASSPGTGLQETQYF.

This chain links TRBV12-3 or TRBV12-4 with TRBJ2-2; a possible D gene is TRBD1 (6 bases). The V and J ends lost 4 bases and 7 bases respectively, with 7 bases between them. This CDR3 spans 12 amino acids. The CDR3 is CASSYRVGELFF. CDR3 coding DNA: TGTGCCAGCAGTTACAGGGTCGGGGAGCTGTTTTTT.

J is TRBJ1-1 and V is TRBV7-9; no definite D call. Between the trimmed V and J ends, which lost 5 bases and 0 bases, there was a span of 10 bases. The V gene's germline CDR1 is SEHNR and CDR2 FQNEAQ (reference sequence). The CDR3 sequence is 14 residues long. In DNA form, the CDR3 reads TGTGCCAGCAGCCCAAGATCCTTGAACACTGAAGCTTTCTTT. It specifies CASSPRSLNTEAFF.

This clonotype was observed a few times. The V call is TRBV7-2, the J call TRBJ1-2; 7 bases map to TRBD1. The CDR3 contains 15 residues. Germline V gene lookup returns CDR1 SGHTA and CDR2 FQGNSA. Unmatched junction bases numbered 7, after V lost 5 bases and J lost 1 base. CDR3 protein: CASSTSGTDNYGYTF. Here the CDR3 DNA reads TGTGCCAGCAGCACCTCCGGGACAGATAACTATGGCTACACCTTC.

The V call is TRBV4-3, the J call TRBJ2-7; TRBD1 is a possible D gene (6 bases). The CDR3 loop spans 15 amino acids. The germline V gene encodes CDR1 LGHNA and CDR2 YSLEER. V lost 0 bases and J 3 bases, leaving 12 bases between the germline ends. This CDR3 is CASSQDRQGLYEQYF. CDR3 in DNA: TGCGCCAGCAGCCAAGATAGGCAGGGGCTCTACGAGCAGTACTTC.

The DNA for the CDR3 is TGTGCCTGGAGTGTAAGGGGGACAGGGGGCACTGAAGCTTTCTTT. This translates into CAWSVRGTGGTEAFF. The chain employs TRBV30 and TRBJ1-1; 11 nucleotides match TRBD1. Trimming took 0 bases from V and 4 from J; bases not matched to a gene: 4. Germline lookup yields CDR1 GTSNPN and CDR2 SVGIG (reference sequence). The CDR3 covers 15 residues.

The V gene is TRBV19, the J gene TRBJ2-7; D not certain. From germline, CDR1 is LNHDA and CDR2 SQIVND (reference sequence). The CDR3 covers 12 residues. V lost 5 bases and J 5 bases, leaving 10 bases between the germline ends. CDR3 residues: CASSRQANEQYF. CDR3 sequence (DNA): TGTGCCAGTAGTCGGCAGGCCAACGAGCAGTACTTC.

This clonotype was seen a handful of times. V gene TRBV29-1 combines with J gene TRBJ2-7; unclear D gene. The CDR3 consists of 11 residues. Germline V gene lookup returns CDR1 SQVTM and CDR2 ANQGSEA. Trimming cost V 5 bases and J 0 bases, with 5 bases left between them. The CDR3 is CSVRDSYEQYF. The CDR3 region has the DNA TGCAGCGTTCGCGACTCCTACGAGCAGTACTTC.

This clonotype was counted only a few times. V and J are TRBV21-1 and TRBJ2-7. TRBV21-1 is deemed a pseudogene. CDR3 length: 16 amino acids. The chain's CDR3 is CASRSNNGRRSYEQYF. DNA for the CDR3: TGTGCCAGCAGGAGTAACAACGGGAGGAGATCCTACGAGCAGTACTTC.

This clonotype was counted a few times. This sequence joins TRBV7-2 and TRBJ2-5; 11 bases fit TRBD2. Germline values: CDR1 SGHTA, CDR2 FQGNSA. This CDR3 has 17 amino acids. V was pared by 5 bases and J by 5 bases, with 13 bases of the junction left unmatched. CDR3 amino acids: CASSPGLAGPLGETQYF. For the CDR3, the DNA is TGTGCCAGCAGCCCCGGACTAGCGGGCCCTTTGGGTGAGACCCAGTACTTC.

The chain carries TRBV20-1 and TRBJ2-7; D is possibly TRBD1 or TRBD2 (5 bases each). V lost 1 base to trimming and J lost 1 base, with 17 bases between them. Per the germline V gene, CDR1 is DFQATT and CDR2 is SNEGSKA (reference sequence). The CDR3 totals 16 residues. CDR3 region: CSARGGFGIRSYEQYF. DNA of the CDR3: TGCAGTGCTAGAGGGGGGTTCGGGATCCGGTCCTACGAGCAGTACTTC.

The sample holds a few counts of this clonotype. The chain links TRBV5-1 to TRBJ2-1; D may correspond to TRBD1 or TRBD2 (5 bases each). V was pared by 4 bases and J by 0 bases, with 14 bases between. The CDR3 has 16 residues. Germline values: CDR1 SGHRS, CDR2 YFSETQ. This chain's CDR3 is CASSPQMGDSYNEQFF. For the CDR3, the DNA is TGCGCCAGCAGCCCCCAGATGGGGGACTCCTACAATGAGCAGTTCTTC.

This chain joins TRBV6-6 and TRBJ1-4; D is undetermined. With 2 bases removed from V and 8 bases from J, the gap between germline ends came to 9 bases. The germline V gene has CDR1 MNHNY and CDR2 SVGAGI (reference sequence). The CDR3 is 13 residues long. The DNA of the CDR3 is TGTGCCAGCAGTTACAGGGTGGGAGAAAAACTGTTTTTT. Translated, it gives CASSYRVGEKLFF.

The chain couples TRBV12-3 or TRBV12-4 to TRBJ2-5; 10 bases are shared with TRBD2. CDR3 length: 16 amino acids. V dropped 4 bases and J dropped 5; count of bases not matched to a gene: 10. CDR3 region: CASSSGLAERVETQYF. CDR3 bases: TGTGCCAGCAGTTCCGGACTAGCGGAGAGGGTGGAGACCCAGTACTTC.

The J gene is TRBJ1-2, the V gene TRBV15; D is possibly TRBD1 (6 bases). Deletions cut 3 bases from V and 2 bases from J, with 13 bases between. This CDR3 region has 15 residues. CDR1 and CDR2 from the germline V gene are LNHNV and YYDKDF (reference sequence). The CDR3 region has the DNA TGTGCCACCAGCAGCGACAGGACCCGAAACTATGGCTACACCTTC. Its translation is CATSSDRTRNYGYTF.

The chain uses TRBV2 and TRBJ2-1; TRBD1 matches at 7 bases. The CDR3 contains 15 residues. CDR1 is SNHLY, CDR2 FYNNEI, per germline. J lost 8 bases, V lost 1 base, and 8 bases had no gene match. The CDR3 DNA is TGTGCCAGCAGTGAAGTCAGGGGGATTAGGGATGAGCAGTTCTTC. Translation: CASSEVRGIRDEQFF.

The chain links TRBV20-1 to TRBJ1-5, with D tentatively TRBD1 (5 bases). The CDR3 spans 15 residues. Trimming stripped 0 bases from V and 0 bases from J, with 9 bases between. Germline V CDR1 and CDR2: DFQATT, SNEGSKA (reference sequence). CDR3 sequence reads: CSAREGEYSNQPQHF. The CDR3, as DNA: TGCAGTGCTAGAGAGGGGGAATATAGCAATCAGCCCCAGCATTTT.

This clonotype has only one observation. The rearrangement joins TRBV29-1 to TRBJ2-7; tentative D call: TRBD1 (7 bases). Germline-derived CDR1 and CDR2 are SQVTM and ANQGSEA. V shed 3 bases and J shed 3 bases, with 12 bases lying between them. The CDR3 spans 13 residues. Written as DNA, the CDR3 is TGCAGCGTTGATTCAGGGGGGAACTACGAGCAGTACTTC. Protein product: CSVDSGGNYEQYF.